A single sample is the source of the 23 T cell receptor beta chains below, sequenced in a study of blood T cell repertoires in COVID-19. Profiled with immunoSEQ multiplex PCR; TCRdb holds only in-frame clones, not every one. The sample holds nearly 110,000 clones, more than 80% seen once. The sequenced material came from peripheral blood. The receptor source for this set is a woman in her fifties or sixties with acute or convalescent COVID-19.

V and J are TRBV6-2 or TRBV6-3 and TRBJ2-2, with D possibly matching TRBD2 (5 bases). Trimming pared 5 bases from V and 3 bases from J, leaving 16 bases between. Germline assignment: CDR1 MNHEY and CDR2 SVGEGT. The CDR3 contains 16 residues. As DNA, the CDR3 is TGTGCCAGCAGTAAAAGAACTAGACCCGACACCGGGGAGCTGTTTTTT. Translating it yields CASSKRTRPDTGELFF.

J is TRBJ2-1 and V is TRBV19; 14 bases line up with TRBD2. The CDR3 has 20 amino acids. Trimming removed 2 bases from V and 3 bases from J; junction bases left unmatched: 12. Germline loops: CDR1 LNHDA, CDR2 SQIVND (reference sequence). The CDR3 DNA sequence: TGTGCCAGTAGTATATTTGGGGGACTAGCGGGAGCTTGGAACTACAATGAGCAGTTCTTC. It codes for CASSIFGGLAGAWNYNEQFF.

This clone appeared once. The rearrangement links TRBV11-2 to TRBJ2-7; D remains unclear. This CDR3 is built from 14 residues. Between the trimmed V and J ends, which lost 3 bases and 2 bases, there was a span of 11 bases. The germline V gene has CDR1 SGHAT and CDR2 FQNNGV. CDR3 protein: CASSFLGPAYEQYF. The CDR3 nucleotides are TGTGCCAGCAGCTTCCTGGGCCCGGCCTACGAGCAGTACTTC.

V gene TRBV20-1 combines with J gene TRBJ2-7; D not resolved. CDR1 and CDR2 from the germline V gene are DFQATT and SNEGSKA (reference sequence). The CDR3 is 10 amino acids. V lost 6 bases, J lost 3 bases, and 6 bases lay in between. As DNA, the CDR3 is TGCAGTGCCCAGGACTACGAGCAGTACTTC. Its protein product is CSAQDYEQYF.

The chain joins TRBV4-1 to TRBJ2-5, with TRBD2 matching 14 bases. Trimming took 4 bases from V and 5 from J; bases not matched to a gene: 9. This CDR3 region has 17 residues. CDR1 and CDR2 (germline): MGHRA, YSYEKL. The chain's CDR3 is CASSPRTSGGSGETQYF. The CDR3, as DNA: TGCGCCAGCAGCCCGAGGACTAGCGGGGGGTCGGGGGAGACCCAGTACTTC.

The rearrangement links TRBV6-2 or TRBV6-3 to TRBJ2-7; D call uncertain. V lost 2 bases to trimming and J lost 0 bases, with 8 bases between them. The CDR3 is 14 amino acids. Germline CDR1 and CDR2: MNHEY and SVGEGT. DNA of the CDR3: TGTGCCAGCAGTTACGGAGCGATCTCCTACGAGCAGTACTTC. Protein product: CASSYGAISYEQYF.

V usage is TRBV27 and J usage is TRBJ2-1; 12 bases agree with TRBD2. Germline loops: CDR1 MNHEY, CDR2 SMNVEV (reference sequence). CDR3 length equals 16 residues. Trimming took 6 bases from V and 7 from J; bases not matched to a gene: 10. The CDR3, as DNA: TGTGCCAGCAGCATACCGGGACTAGCGGGTCTTAATGAGCAGTTCTTC. Amino acid sequence: CASSIPGLAGLNEQFF.

The CDR3 nucleotides are TGTGCCAGCAGCTTATCCGGCGGGAGCTCCTACAATGAGCAGTTCTTC. It codes for CASSLSGGSSYNEQFF. The chain is built from TRBV7-8 and TRBJ2-1; TRBD2 agrees at 7 bases. Per the germline V gene, CDR1 is SGHVS and CDR2 is FQNEAQ. The CDR3 has 16 residues. With 2 bases clipped from V and 0 bases from J, the junction kept 4 bases outside the gene matches.

The V gene is TRBV5-1, the J gene TRBJ2-3; 9 positions agree with TRBD2. The V segment lost 1 base and the J segment 0 bases; nucleotides outside the gene matches: 6. CDR3 length: 17 residues. Per germline, CDR1 SGHRS and CDR2 YFSETQ. The CDR3 coding sequence is TGCGCCAGCAGCTTGTCTGGTCTAGCGGGGAGCACAGATACGCAGTATTTT. Translated: CASSLSGLAGSTDTQYF.

The V call is TRBV7-2, the J call TRBJ1-6, with D tentatively TRBD1 (5 bases). From germline, CDR1 is SGHTA and CDR2 FQGNSA. The CDR3 runs 15 residues. V was shortened by 1 base and J by 7 bases, with 11 bases between the two germline ends. The CDR3: CASSLVRGWNSPLHF. As DNA, the CDR3 is TGTGCCAGCAGCTTAGTAAGGGGTTGGAATTCACCCCTCCACTTT.

The chain carries TRBV6-1 and TRBJ1-4; D is perhaps TRBD1 (5 bases). This CDR3 is 14 amino acids long. Germline V gene lookup returns CDR1 MNHNS and CDR2 SASEGT. Trimming took 3 bases from V and 8 from J, leaving 13 bases between them. For the CDR3, the DNA is TGTGCCAGCAGTGAGTTTCAGGGTTGGGAAAAACTGTTTTTT. Translated, it gives CASSEFQGWEKLFF.

The sample holds many counts of this clone. The V gene is TRBV12-3 or TRBV12-4, the J gene TRBJ1-4; D not resolved. Trimming took 6 bases from V and 7 from J, leaving 12 bases between them. The CDR3 sequence is 13 residues long. As DNA, the CDR3 is TGTGCCAGCAGCCTTCGGAGTGGTGAAAAACTGTTTTTT. It codes for CASSLRSGEKLFF.

This clone was observed once. The rearrangement joins TRBV29-1 to TRBJ1-2; the D is unclear. This CDR3 is 11 amino acids long. V gave up 7 bases and J gave up 5 bases, with 11 bases separating them. Germline V gene data show CDR1 as SQVTM and CDR2 as ANQGSEA. The CDR3 DNA reads as TGCAGCGGCCAGGAACAATATGGCTACACCTTC. It encodes CSGQEQYGYTF.

This clone was observed at least ten times. The rearrangement links TRBV18 to TRBJ2-1; 9 positions match TRBD1. Losses at the gene ends were 3 bases for V and 1 base for J; bases not matched to a gene: 4. This CDR3 spans 16 amino acids. The germline gives CDR1 KGHSH, CDR2 LQKENI. The CDR3 reads CASSPSGTGSYNEQFF. CDR3 coding DNA: TGTGCCAGCTCACCGTCCGGGACAGGGTCCTACAATGAGCAGTTCTTC.

The chain combines TRBV12-3 or TRBV12-4 with TRBJ1-2; D may be TRBD1 (6 bases). The germline V and J ends were trimmed by 4 bases and 7 bases, with 13 bases remaining between them. CDR3 length equals 13 residues. The CDR3 sequence is CASSSGQFGGYTF. CDR3 sequence (DNA): TGTGCCAGCAGTTCAGGACAGTTTGGTGGCTACACCTTC.

This clone was picked up a small number of times. The CDR3 region has the DNA TGTGCCAGCAGTGATAGACAGAATAATTCACCCCTCCACTTT. Amino acid sequence: CASSDRQNNSPLHF. This chain joins TRBV6-1 and TRBJ1-6, with D maybe TRBD1 (5 bases). The germline V gene has CDR1 MNHNS and CDR2 SASEGT. The length of the CDR3 is 14 residues. V lost 3 bases, J lost 5 bases, and 8 bases lay in between.

This CDR3 reads CAWSVLTGSYEQYF. In nucleotides, the CDR3 is TGTGCCTGGAGTGTACTGACAGGGAGCTACGAGCAGTACTTC. J is TRBJ2-7 and V is TRBV30, with 7 nucleotides matching TRBD1. After removal of 0 bases from V and 3 bases from J, the junction contained 5 bases not matched to a gene. CDR3 length equals 14 residues. Germline V lookup: CDR1 GTSNPN, CDR2 SVGIG (reference sequence). The full variable domain, completed using reference TRBV30 and TRBJ2-7, is SQTIHQWPATLVQPVGSPLSLECTVEGTSNPNLYWYRQAAGRGLQLLFYSVGIGQISSEVPQNLSASRPQDRQFILSSKKLLLSDSGFYLCAWSVLTGSYEQYFGPGTRLTVT.

The gene calls are TRBV19 and TRBJ1-2, with a tentative D call TRBD1 (5 bases). V gave up 3 bases and J gave up 7 bases, with 15 bases separating them. The CDR3 loop spans 14 amino acids. Germline values: CDR1 LNHDA, CDR2 SQIVND (reference sequence). CDR3 protein: CASSIVEGIRGYTF. The CDR3 coding sequence is TGTGCCAGTAGTATCGTGGAGGGGATACGTGGCTACACCTTC.

This chain uses TRBV6-5 with TRBJ2-5, with D perhaps TRBD2 (5 bases). The CDR3 has 14 residues. V shed 4 bases and J shed 5 bases, with 14 bases lying between them. Germline lookup yields CDR1 MNHEY and CDR2 SVGAGI. The CDR3 region is CASSSIRERETQYF. The CDR3 nucleotides are TGTGCCAGCAGTTCCATCCGGGAACGGGAGACCCAGTACTTC.

The chain joins TRBV5-1 to TRBJ1-6; 8 nucleotides line up with TRBD1. J lost 5 bases, V lost 0 bases, and 4 bases had no gene match. Germline V gene data show CDR1 as SGHRS and CDR2 as YFSETQ. The CDR3 sequence is 16 residues long. The chain's CDR3 is CASSLGAGGNNSPLHF. Written as DNA, the CDR3 is TGCGCCAGCAGCTTGGGTGCAGGGGGCAATAATTCACCCCTCCACTTT.

The V call is TRBV12-2, the J call TRBJ1-2; the D call of TRBD1 is as the table states it, not checked on the DNA. TRBV12-2 constitutes a pseudogene. The CDR3 contains 14 residues. CDR3 coding DNA: TGTGCAAGTCGCTTAAGGGGATTTTCTTTCGGCTACACCTTC. It translates to CASRLRGFSFGYTF.

The count of this clone is one. The chain recombines TRBV9 with TRBJ2-7, with 8 nucleotides matching TRBD1. This CDR3 region has 15 residues. J gave up 4 bases and V 0 bases, and 6 bases lay outside the gene matches. Germline V gene data show CDR1 as SGDLS and CDR2 as YYNGEE. The CDR3 coding sequence is TGTGCCAGCAGCGTAGCTGGGACAGGTATGTACGAGCAGTACTTC. This sequence encodes CASSVAGTGMYEQYF.

The chain combines TRBV7-8 with TRBJ2-1; no firm D call. This CDR3 spans 13 amino acids. Trimming took 5 bases from V and 4 from J, leaving 9 bases between them. Germline CDR1 is SGHVS and CDR2 is FQNEAQ. CDR3 loop: CASSRDSYNEQFF. The CDR3 DNA reads as TGTGCCAGCAGCCGTGACTCGTACAATGAGCAGTTCTTC.